This TCR beta chain was found in a study of cytomegalovirus exposure and HLA in healthy donors. A multiplex PCR was run with 60 Vbeta primers and 13 Jbeta primers. Measured with immunoSEQ multiplex PCR; TCRdb has only the in-frame clones, and not every one. The sample holds about 200,000 clones; roughly four fifths are singletons and the top ten take 6.5%. Comment on this clone: No antigen is known for it.

This CDR3 has 16 residues. V shed 3 bases and J shed 0 bases, with 12 bases lying between them. Germline V lookup: CDR1 MDHEN, CDR2 SYDVKM. The donors comprised healthy bone marrow donors. Study results and limitations: At a 0.05 false discovery rate, a later analysis found 18,000 or so TCR beta sequences to be associated with HLA alleles. With further analysis later on, most CMV-associated TCR beta chains appeared HLA-restricted. Upon later analysis, TCR association rates were observed to vary by HLA locus, being highest for DRB1 and lowest for HLA-C.

Sequenced sample: PBMCs. The TCR originated in a woman aged 45-65 years in good health and CMV-seropositive. The chain has TRBV28 and TRBJ1-5; D not resolved. Written as DNA, the CDR3 is TGTGCCAGCAGTTTGGGTCGGGGATATAGCAATCAGCCCCAGCATTTT. Amino acids: CASSLGRGYSNQPQHF.